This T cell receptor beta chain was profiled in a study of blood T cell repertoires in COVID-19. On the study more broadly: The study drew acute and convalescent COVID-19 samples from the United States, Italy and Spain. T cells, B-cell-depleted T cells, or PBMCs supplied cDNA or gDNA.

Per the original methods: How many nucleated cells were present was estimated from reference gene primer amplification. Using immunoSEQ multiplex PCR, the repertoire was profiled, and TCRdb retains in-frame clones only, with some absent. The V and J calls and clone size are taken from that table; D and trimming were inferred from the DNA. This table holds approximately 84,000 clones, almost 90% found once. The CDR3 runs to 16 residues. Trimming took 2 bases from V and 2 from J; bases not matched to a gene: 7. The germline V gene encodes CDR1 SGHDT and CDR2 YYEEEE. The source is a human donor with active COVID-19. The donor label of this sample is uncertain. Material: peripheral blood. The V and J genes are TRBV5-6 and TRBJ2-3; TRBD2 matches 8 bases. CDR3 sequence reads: CASSFMAGGLTDTQYF. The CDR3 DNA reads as TGTGCCAGCAGCTTCATGGCGGGGGGCCTCACAGATACGCAGTATTTT.